This T cell receptor beta chain was sequenced during a study of T-cell memory formation after mild COVID-19. This clonotype was seen many times. Each CDR3 protein gets one entry after TCRdb re-called the 5' RACE reads with MiXCR. The sample has around 100,000 distinct CDR3 sequences, 11% seen once. V was pared by 1 base and J by 4 bases, with 4 bases between. Germline CDR1 and CDR2: SGHKS and YYEKEE (reference sequence). The CDR3 contains 12 residues. The chain has TRBV5-5 and TRBJ2-3; unclear D gene. The source is a man between 18 and 35 years old who had mild COVID-19 (a few samples of this study predate the infection). Cell type and time point are not known. The sequenced material came from PBMCs or a T cell subset sorted from them (not recorded which). The CDR3 region has the DNA TGTGCCAGCAGCTTGAACCCAGATACGCAGTATTTT. Protein: CASSLNPDTQYF. The full variable domain, completed using reference TRBV5-5 and TRBJ2-3, is DAGVTQSPTHLIKTRGQQVTLRCSPISGHKSVSWYQQVLGQGPQFIFQYYEKEERGRGNFPDRFSARQFPNYSSELNVNALLLGDSALYLCASSLNPDTQYFGPGTRLTVL.